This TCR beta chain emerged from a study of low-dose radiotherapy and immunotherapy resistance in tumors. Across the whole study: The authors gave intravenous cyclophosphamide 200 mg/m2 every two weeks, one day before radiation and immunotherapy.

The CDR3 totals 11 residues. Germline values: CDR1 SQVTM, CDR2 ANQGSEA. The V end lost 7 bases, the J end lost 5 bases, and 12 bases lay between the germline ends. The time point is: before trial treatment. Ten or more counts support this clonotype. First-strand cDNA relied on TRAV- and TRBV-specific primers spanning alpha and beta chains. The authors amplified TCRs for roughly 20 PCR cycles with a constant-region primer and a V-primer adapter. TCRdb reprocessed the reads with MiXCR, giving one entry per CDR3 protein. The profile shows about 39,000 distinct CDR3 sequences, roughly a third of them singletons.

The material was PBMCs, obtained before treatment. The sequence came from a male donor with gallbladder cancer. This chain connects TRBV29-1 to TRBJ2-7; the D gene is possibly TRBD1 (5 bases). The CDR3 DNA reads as TGCAGCGCTGCAGGGTCTCACGAGCAGTACTTC. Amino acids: CSAAGSHEQYF.